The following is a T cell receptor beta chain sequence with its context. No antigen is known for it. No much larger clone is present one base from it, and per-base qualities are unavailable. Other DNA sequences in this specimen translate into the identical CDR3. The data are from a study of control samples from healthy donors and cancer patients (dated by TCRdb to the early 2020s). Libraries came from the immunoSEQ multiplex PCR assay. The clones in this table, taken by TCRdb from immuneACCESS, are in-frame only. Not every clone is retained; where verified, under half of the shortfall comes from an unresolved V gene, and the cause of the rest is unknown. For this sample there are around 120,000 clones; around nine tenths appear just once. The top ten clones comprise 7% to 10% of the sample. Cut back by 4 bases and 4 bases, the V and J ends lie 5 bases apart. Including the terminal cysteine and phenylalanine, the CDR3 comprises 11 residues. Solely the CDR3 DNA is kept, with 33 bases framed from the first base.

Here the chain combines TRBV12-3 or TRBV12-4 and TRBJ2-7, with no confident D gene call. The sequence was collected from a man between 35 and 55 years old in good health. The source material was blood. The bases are TGTGCCAGCAGTTCGACATACGAGCAGTACTTC. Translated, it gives CASSSTYEQYF.